The 28 T cell receptor beta chains below were found in one sample sequenced in a study of cytomegalovirus exposure and HLA in healthy donors (dated 2017 in TCRdb). Library preparation was by the immunoSEQ multiplex PCR assay. For the multiplex PCR, a mixture combining 60 forward primers for TCR Vbeta segments and 13 reverse primers for TCR Jbeta segments was used. In TCRdb, the immuneACCESS table is reduced to in-frame sequences with V and J assigned. These tables do not hold every clone; where another copy was compared, an unresolved V gene accounts for under half, and the others remain unexplained. In all, the sample holds about 160,000 clones, and 75% of those were seen once. Of the sample, 2.5% to 3% falls within the top ten clones. The sequenced sample consisted of PBMCs. These receptors were taken from a woman between 50 and 59 years old in good health and CMV-seropositive.

J is TRBJ2-7 and V is TRBV5-1; D uncertain. The ends were cut back, 0 bases at V and 2 bases at J, with 9 bases in the middle. CDR1 and CDR2 (germline): SGHRS, YFSETQ. There are 14 residues in the CDR3. The CDR3 loop reads CASSLVRPPYEQYF. In DNA, the CDR3 is TGCGCCAGCAGCTTGGTCAGGCCACCCTACGAGCAGTACTTC. Together with reference TRBV5-1 and TRBJ2-7, the CDR3 gives the full variable domain: KAGVTQTPRYLIKTRGQQVTLSCSPISGHRSVSWYQQTPGQGLQFLFEYFSETQRNKGNFPGRFSGRQFSNSRSEMNVSTLELGDSALYLCASSLVRPPYEQYFGPGTRLTVT.

In this sample, this clone turned up a few times. V usage is TRBV9 and J usage is TRBJ1-5; 7 bases agree with TRBD1. Germline lookup yields CDR1 SGDLS and CDR2 YYNGEE. J gave up 3 bases and V 3 bases, and 3 bases lay outside the gene matches. This CDR3 is built from 14 residues. The CDR3 nucleotides are TGTGCCAGCAGCGCGGACAGGAACAATCAGCCCCAGCATTTT. Protein sequence: CASSADRNNQPQHF.

The gene calls are TRBV5-1 and TRBJ2-7; TRBD1 is a possible D gene (6 bases). CDR1 SGHRS and CDR2 YFSETQ come from the germline V gene. The length of the CDR3 is 15 residues. Between the trimmed V and J ends, which lost 4 bases and 3 bases, there was a span of 17 bases. In DNA form, the CDR3 reads TGCGCCAGCAGCCCGAAGGGGACACTAGTCTACGAGCAGTACTTC. This translates into CASSPKGTLVYEQYF.

The chain has TRBV18 and TRBJ1-5; D call uncertain. The CDR3 runs 13 residues. The V and J ends lost 6 bases and 6 bases respectively, with 12 bases between them. Germline V gene lookup returns CDR1 KGHSH and CDR2 LQKENI. Here the CDR3 DNA reads TGTGCCAGCTCTCGACTTGGGAGTCAGCCCCAGCATTTT. Translating it yields CASSRLGSQPQHF.

The V call is TRBV5-6, the J call TRBJ1-3; D is perhaps TRBD1 (6 bases). V was shortened by 2 bases and J by 3 bases, with 12 bases between the two germline ends. This CDR3 is built from 15 residues. Germline V lookup: CDR1 SGHDT, CDR2 YYEEEE. CDR3 amino acids: CASSFNRAGGNTIYF. CDR3 DNA: TGTGCCAGCAGCTTTAACAGGGCGGGTGGAAACACCATATATTTT. The full variable domain, completed using reference TRBV5-6 and TRBJ1-3, is DAGVTQSPTHLIKTRGQQVTLRCSPKSGHDTVSWYQQALGQGPQFIFQYYEEEERQRGNFPDRFSGHQFPNYSSELNVNALLLGDSALYLCASSFNRAGGNTIYFGEGSWLTVV.

The chain carries TRBV4-2 and TRBJ2-7; 7 positions agree with TRBD2. Per germline, CDR1 LGHNA and CDR2 YNFKEQ. There are 15 residues in the CDR3. Trimming at V came to 3 bases and at J to 0 bases, leaving 5 bases not matched to a gene. CDR3 residues: CASSHSSGASYEQYF. The CDR3 bases are TGTGCCAGCAGCCATAGCAGCGGGGCCTCCTACGAGCAGTACTTC.

The genes are TRBV7-9 and TRBJ1-1; 7 bases align to TRBD1. Germline assignment: CDR1 SEHNR and CDR2 FQNEAQ (reference sequence). The CDR3 loop spans 15 amino acids. Trimming at V came to 2 bases and at J to 4 bases, leaving 7 bases not matched to a gene. This CDR3 is CASSLRGQGVTEAFF. The DNA for the CDR3 is TGTGCCAGCAGCTTAAGGGGGCAGGGGGTCACTGAAGCTTTCTTT.

The V call is TRBV5-8, the J call TRBJ1-1, with TRBD1 matching 7 bases. V shed 4 bases, J shed 4 bases, and the junction held 4 bases outside the gene matches. CDR3 length equals 13 residues. Germline V gene lookup returns CDR1 SGHTS and CDR2 YDEGEE. The CDR3 coding sequence is TGTGCCAGCAGCCCGACAGGGTTCACTGAAGCTTTCTTT. This gives the protein CASSPTGFTEAFF.

V usage is TRBV6-1 and J usage is TRBJ2-5; 14 bases agree with TRBD2. This CDR3 has 16 amino acids. V lost 3 bases, J lost 5 bases, and 5 bases stayed unmatched. CDR1 and CDR2 from the germline V gene are MNHNS and SASEGT. CDR3 bases: TGTGCCAGCAGTGAGGGACTAGCGGGGGAGAGGGAGACCCAGTACTTC. The encoded protein is CASSEGLAGERETQYF.

The chain couples TRBV18 to TRBJ1-6; TRBD1 agrees at 12 bases. This CDR3 is 16 amino acids long. The V gene end was trimmed by 2 bases and the J gene end by 9 bases; junction bases not matched to a gene: 5. Germline CDR1 and CDR2: KGHSH and LQKENI. The CDR3 region has the DNA TGTGCCAGCTCACCAGCCGGGACAGGGGGCGGTTCACCCCTCCACTTT. This sequence encodes CASSPAGTGGGSPLHF. Full variable domain (outside the CDR3, taken from reference TRBV18 and TRBJ1-6): NAGVMQNPRHLVRRRGQEARLRCSPMKGHSHVYWYRQLPEEGLKFMVYLQKENIIDESGMPKERFSAEFPKEGPSILRIQQVVRGDSAAYFCASSPAGTGGGSPLHFGNGTRLTVT.

The rearrangement uses TRBV5-8 and TRBJ1-5, with 7 bases matching TRBD1. The junction had 14 bases not matched to a gene; V was cut back by 5 bases and J by 0 bases. Germline CDR1 reads SGHTS; CDR2 reads YDEGEE. The CDR3 runs to 18 residues. CDR3 DNA sequence: TGTGCCAGCAGGGGTCTAACCGGGACAGTTCATAGCAATCAGCCCCAGCATTTT. Protein product: CASRGLTGTVHSNQPQHF.

The chain is built from TRBV19 and TRBJ2-7; 11 bases agree with TRBD1. Germline lookup yields CDR1 LNHDA and CDR2 SQIVND (reference sequence). The CDR3 runs 13 residues. V was clipped by 9 bases and J by 3 bases; unmatched bases: 4. Here the CDR3 reads CASRDRGVYEQYF. The CDR3 nucleotides are TGTGCCAGCCGGGACAGGGGGGTCTACGAGCAGTACTTC.

This clone was found once. The chain employs TRBV2 and TRBJ1-2, with 8 bases matching TRBD1. Germline V gene sequence: CDR1 SNHLY, CDR2 FYNNEI. This CDR3 has 13 amino acids. Trimming at V came to 6 bases and at J to 4 bases, leaving 4 bases not matched to a gene. The CDR3 loop is CASSGQGRYGYTF. The DNA for the CDR3 is TGTGCCAGCAGCGGACAGGGACGCTATGGCTACACCTTC.

The chain recombines TRBV7-8 with TRBJ2-7; D is perhaps TRBD2 (5 bases). CDR3 length: 16 amino acids. V was trimmed by 5 bases and J by 4 bases, leaving 21 bases between them. From germline, CDR1 is SGHVS and CDR2 FQNEAQ. CDR3 sequence (DNA): TGTGCCAGCAGCCCGAGAACCGGGAATCTTGTTTACGAGCAGTACTTC. This codes for CASSPRTGNLVYEQYF.

CDR3 sequence: CASSSRNRAPPSGANVLTF. The CDR3 DNA sequence: TGTGCCAGCAGCTCCAGAAACAGGGCCCCTCCCTCTGGGGCCAACGTCCTGACTTTC. V is TRBV7-6 and J is TRBJ2-6; D perhaps matches TRBD1 (6 bases). Trimming took 4 bases from V and 0 from J, leaving 19 bases between them. The germline gives CDR1 SGHVS, CDR2 FNYEAQ. CDR3 size: 19 residues.

This chain links TRBV2 with TRBJ1-1, with D hard to call. The CDR3 has 13 residues. V was cut by 6 bases and J by 0 bases, with 8 bases left in between. CDR1 SNHLY and CDR2 FYNNEI come from the germline V gene. The CDR3 sequence: CASSYSMNTEAFF. The CDR3 nucleotides read TGTGCCAGCAGCTACAGCATGAACACTGAAGCTTTCTTT.

On this clone: Other DNA sequences in this sample translate to the same CDR3. The chain couples TRBV29-1 to TRBJ2-3; 10 positions agree with TRBD2. Germline V gives CDR1 SQVTM, CDR2 ANQGSEA. CDR3 length equals 15 residues. The junction had 4 bases not matched to a gene; V was cut back by 1 base and J by 3 bases. CDR3 coding DNA: TGCAGCGTTGAAGGTCTAGCGGGGGTTACAGATACGCAGTATTTT. Translation: CSVEGLAGVTDTQYF.

The gene calls are TRBV9 and TRBJ1-4; D possibly corresponds to TRBD1 (6 bases). The germline V and J ends were trimmed by 3 bases and 10 bases, with 16 bases remaining between them. The CDR3 covers 14 residues. Per the germline V gene, CDR1 is SGDLS and CDR2 is YYNGEE. The CDR3 loop is CASSAGPPGAKLFF. In DNA, the CDR3 is TGTGCCAGCAGCGCCGGACCGCCAGGGGCAAAACTGTTTTTT.

The chain employs TRBV9 and TRBJ1-3; 8 bases line up with TRBD1. The ends lost 3 bases at V and 7 bases at J; junction bases unmatched: 21. The V gene's germline CDR1 is SGDLS and CDR2 YYNGEE. This CDR3 is built from 19 residues. The CDR3 DNA reads as TGTGCCAGCAGCGCTTCGTTAGGACAGGGAGACGGGATGAGGAACACCATATATTTT. Translation gives CASSASLGQGDGMRNTIYF.

Only a few counts were recorded for this clone. The chain couples TRBV4-1 to TRBJ1-5; perhaps TRBD1 as D (6 bases). In germline, CDR1 is MGHRA, CDR2 YSYEKL. V gave up 4 bases and J gave up 1 base, with 11 bases separating them. This CDR3 comprises 15 residues. This CDR3 is CASSLGQISNQPQHF. In nucleotides, the CDR3 is TGCGCCAGCAGCCTTGGACAGATAAGCAATCAGCCCCAGCATTTT.

Only one count was recorded for this clone. This rearrangement joins TRBV9 to TRBJ1-2; D is uncertain. Germline V CDR1 and CDR2: SGDLS, YYNGEE. The CDR3 runs 15 residues. Between the trimmed V and J ends, which lost 4 bases and 4 bases, there was a span of 17 bases. CDR3 region: CASSPDSGRLYGYTF. The CDR3 DNA reads TGTGCCAGCAGCCCGGACTCGGGCCGACTCTATGGCTACACCTTC.

This chain uses TRBV5-1 with TRBJ2-5; no reliable D call. Germline V gene lookup returns CDR1 SGHRS and CDR2 YFSETQ. V lost 0 bases and J 4 bases, leaving 10 bases between the germline ends. The CDR3 consists of 14 residues. CDR3 sequence (DNA): TGCGCCAGCAGCTTGGTCCCTAGGCGAGAGACCCAGTACTTC. Translated: CASSLVPRRETQYF.

The chain is built from TRBV10-2 and TRBJ2-3, with D perhaps TRBD2 (7 bases). V gave up 7 bases and J gave up 3 bases, with 14 bases separating them. Germline CDR1 and CDR2: WSHSY and SAAADI. The CDR3 is 14 amino acids. CDR3 DNA sequence: TGCGCCAGCAACGTCGGGGGGCAGACAGATACGCAGTATTTT. The encoded protein is CASNVGGQTDTQYF.

V and J are TRBV5-4 and TRBJ2-5; TRBD1 aligns across 9 bases. Trimming cost V 0 bases and J 5 bases; bases outside gene matches: 5. Germline V lookup: CDR1 SGHNT, CDR2 YYREEE (reference sequence). This CDR3 comprises 15 residues. The CDR3 sequence is CASSLGGQGGETQYF. The CDR3 DNA reads as TGTGCCAGCAGCTTGGGGGGACAGGGAGGCGAGACCCAGTACTTC.

This clone occurred a few times. The chain joins TRBV4-1 to TRBJ2-3; 10 bases are a match to TRBD2. Germline trimming cut 0 bases from V and 1 base from J; bases unmatched to any gene: 13. Germline V gene data show CDR1 as MGHRA and CDR2 as YSYEKL. This CDR3 has 20 amino acids. CDR3 DNA sequence: TGCGCCAGCAGCCAAGAGGCGGGGGTTGTAGCGGGGGGCCGCACAGATACGCAGTATTTT. Protein product: CASSQEAGVVAGGRTDTQYF.

In its sample, this clone was seen once. The rearrangement links TRBV5-4 to TRBJ2-7; 7 bases match TRBD1. This CDR3 region has 14 residues. Unmatched junction bases numbered 5, after V lost 3 bases and J lost 2 bases. Germline values: CDR1 SGHNT, CDR2 YYREEE (reference sequence). In DNA form, the CDR3 reads TGTGCCAGCAGCTCCTTGACAGGGACCTACGAGCAGTACTTC. As protein: CASSSLTGTYEQYF. Supplemented by reference TRBV5-4 and TRBJ2-7, the full variable domain reads ETGVTQSPTHLIKTRGQQVTLRCSSQSGHNTVSWYQQALGQGPQFIFQYYREEENGRGNFPPRFSGLQFPNYSSELNVNALELDDSALYLCASSSLTGTYEQYFGPGTRLTVT.

This clone was detected once. The rearrangement links TRBV4-1 to TRBJ1-1; D uncertain. The CDR3 length is 14 residues. Germline lookup yields CDR1 MGHRA and CDR2 YSYEKL. V was trimmed by 1 base and J by 0 bases, leaving 6 bases between them. In nucleotides, the CDR3 is TGCGCCAGCAGCCAAGGAGCTGTGAACACTGAAGCTTTCTTT. It translates to CASSQGAVNTEAFF.

The chain has TRBV19 and TRBJ1-3, with 7 bases matching TRBD1. The germline gives CDR1 LNHDA, CDR2 SQIVND (reference sequence). The CDR3 is 15 amino acids. Trimming took 10 bases from V and 2 from J; bases not matched to a gene: 11. The CDR3 loop is CATRGLGTAGNTIYF. The CDR3 DNA reads as TGTGCCACGAGGGGCCTCGGGACAGCTGGAAACACCATATATTTT. Drawing the rest from reference TRBV19 and TRBJ1-3, the complete variable domain is DGGITQSPKYLFRKEGQNVTLSCEQNLNHDAMYWYRQDPGQGLRLIYYSQIVNDFQKGDIAEGYSVSREKKESFPLTVTSAQKNPTAFYLCATRGLGTAGNTIYFGEGSWLTVV.